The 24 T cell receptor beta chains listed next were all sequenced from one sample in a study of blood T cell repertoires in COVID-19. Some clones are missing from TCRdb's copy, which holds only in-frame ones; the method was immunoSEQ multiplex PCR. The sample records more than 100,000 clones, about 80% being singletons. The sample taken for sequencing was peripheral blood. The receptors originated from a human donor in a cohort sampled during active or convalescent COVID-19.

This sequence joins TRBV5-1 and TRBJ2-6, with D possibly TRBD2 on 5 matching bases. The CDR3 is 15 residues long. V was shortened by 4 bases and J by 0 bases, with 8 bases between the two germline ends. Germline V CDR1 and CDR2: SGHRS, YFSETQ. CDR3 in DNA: TGCGCCAGCAGCACAGACTACTCTGGGGCCAACGTCCTGACTTTC. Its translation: CASSTDYSGANVLTF.

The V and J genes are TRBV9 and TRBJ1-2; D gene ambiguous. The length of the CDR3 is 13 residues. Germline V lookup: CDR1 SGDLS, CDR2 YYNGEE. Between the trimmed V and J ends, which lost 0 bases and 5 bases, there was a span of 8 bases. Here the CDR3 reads CASSVDPEYGYTF. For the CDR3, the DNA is TGTGCCAGCAGCGTAGACCCAGAATATGGCTACACCTTC.

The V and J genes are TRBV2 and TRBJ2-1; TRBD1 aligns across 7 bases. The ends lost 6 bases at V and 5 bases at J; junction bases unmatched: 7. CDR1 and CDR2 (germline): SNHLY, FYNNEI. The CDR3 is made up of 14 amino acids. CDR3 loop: CASRGKTGNNEQFF. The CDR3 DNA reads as TGTGCCAGCAGGGGGAAGACAGGGAACAATGAGCAGTTCTTC.

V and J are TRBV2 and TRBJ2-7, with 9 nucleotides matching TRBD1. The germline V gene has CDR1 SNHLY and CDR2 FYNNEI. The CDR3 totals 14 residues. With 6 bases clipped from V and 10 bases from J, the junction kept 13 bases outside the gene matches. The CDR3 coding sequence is TGTGCCAGCAGGAATAGGGACAGGGCGTTGGTTCAGTACTTC. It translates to CASRNRDRALVQYF. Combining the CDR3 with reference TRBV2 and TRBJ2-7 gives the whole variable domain EPEVTQTPSHQVTQMGQEVILRCVPISNHLYFYWYRQILGQKVEFLVSFYNNEISEKSEIFDDQFSVERPDGSNFTLKIRSTKLEDSAMYFCASRNRDRALVQYFGPGTRLTVT.

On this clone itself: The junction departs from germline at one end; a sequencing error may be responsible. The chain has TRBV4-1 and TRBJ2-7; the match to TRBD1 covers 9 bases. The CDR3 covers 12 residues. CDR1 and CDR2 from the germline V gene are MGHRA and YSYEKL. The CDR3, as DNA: TGCGCCAGCAGCAAACCGGGACAGGGTTTAAACTTC. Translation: CASSKPGQGLNF.

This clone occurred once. Here the CDR3 reads CASRTGTGPLAAFF. In DNA, the CDR3 is TGCGCCAGCAGAACCGGGACAGGGCCACTTGCAGCTTTCTTT. The chain uses TRBV10-2 and TRBJ1-1; TRBD1 agrees at 9 bases. The CDR3 spans 14 residues. Germline CDR1 WSHSY, CDR2 SAAADI. Trimming at V came to 6 bases and at J to 10 bases, leaving 12 bases not matched to a gene.

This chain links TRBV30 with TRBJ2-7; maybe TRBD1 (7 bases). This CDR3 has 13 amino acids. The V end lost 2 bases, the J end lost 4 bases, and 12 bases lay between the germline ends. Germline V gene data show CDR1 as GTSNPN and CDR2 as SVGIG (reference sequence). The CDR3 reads CAWSQGGDYEQYF. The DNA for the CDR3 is TGTGCCTGGAGTCAGGGGGGAGATTACGAGCAGTACTTC. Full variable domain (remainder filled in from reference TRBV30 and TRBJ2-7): SQTIHQWPATLVQPVGSPLSLECTVEGTSNPNLYWYRQAAGRGLQLLFYSVGIGQISSEVPQNLSASRPQDRQFILSSKKLLLSDSGFYLCAWSQGGDYEQYFGPGTRLTVT.

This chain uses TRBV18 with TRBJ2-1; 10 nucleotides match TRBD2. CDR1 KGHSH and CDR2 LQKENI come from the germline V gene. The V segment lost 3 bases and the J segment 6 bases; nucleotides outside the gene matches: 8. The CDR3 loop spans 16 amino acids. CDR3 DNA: TGTGCCAGCTCACCCCCCACTAGCGGGGATAGCAATGAGCAGTTCTTC. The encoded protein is CASSPPTSGDSNEQFF.

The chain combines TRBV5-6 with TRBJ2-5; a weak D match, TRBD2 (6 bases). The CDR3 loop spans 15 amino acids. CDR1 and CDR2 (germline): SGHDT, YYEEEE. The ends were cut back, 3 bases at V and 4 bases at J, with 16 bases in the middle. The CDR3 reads CASSWTLGGRETQYF. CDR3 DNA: TGTGCCAGCAGCTGGACACTCGGGGGAAGAGAGACCCAGTACTTC. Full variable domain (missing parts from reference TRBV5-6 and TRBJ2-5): DAGVTQSPTHLIKTRGQQVTLRCSPKSGHDTVSWYQQALGQGPQFIFQYYEEEERQRGNFPDRFSGHQFPNYSSELNVNALLLGDSALYLCASSWTLGGRETQYFGPGTRLLVL.

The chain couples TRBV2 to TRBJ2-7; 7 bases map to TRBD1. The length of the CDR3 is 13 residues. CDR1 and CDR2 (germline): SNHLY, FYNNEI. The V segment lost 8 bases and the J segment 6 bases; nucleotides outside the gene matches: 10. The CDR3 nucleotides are TGTGCCAGCTGCGGAGACAGGGATCGCGAGCAGTACTTC. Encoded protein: CASCGDRDREQYF.

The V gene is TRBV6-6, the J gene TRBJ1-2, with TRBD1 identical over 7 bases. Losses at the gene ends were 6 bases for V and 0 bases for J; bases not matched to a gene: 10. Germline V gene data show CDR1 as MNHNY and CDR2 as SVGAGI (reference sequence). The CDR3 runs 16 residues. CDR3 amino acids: CASRPHRGTANYGYTF. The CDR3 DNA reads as TGTGCCAGCAGACCCCACCGTGGGACAGCTAACTATGGCTACACCTTC.

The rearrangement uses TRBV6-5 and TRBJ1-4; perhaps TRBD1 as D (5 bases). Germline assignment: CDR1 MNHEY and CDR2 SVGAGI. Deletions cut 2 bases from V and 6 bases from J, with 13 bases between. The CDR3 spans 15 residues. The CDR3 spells CASSYLTAGDEKLFF. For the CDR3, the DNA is TGTGCCAGCAGTTACCTGACCGCGGGGGATGAAAAACTGTTTTTT.

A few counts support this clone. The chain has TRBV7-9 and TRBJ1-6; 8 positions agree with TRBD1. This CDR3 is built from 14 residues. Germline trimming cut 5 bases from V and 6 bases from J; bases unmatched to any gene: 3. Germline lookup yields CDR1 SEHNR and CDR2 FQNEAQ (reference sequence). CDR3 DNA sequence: TGTGCCAGCAGCCGAGGACAGGGTAATTCACCCCTCCACTTT. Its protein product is CASSRGQGNSPLHF.

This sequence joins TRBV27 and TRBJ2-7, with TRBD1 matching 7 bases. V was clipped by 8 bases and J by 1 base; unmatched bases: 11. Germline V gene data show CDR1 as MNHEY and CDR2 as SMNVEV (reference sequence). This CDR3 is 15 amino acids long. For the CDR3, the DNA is TGTGCCAGCGGCTTCACAGGGGTTGGGTCCTACGAGCAGTACTTC. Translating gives CASGFTGVGSYEQYF.

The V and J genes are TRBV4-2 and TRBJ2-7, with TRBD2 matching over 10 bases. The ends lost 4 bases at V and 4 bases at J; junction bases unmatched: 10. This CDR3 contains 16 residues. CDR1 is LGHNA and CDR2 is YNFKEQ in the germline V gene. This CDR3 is CASSRLVSGGSYEQYF. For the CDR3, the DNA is TGTGCCAGCAGCCGCCTAGTTAGCGGGGGGTCTTACGAGCAGTACTTC.

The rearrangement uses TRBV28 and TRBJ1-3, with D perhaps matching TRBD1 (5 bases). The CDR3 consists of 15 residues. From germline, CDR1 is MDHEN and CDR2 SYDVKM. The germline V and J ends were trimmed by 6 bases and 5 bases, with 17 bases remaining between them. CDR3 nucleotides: TGTGCCAGCAGCCCCGGGCCCAGGGTTAGAAACACCATATATTTT. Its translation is CASSPGPRVRNTIYF.

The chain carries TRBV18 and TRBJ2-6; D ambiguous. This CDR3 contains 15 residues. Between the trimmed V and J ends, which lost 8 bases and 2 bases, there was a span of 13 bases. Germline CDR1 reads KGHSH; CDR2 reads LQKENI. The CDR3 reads CASGDSGTGANVLTF. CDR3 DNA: TGTGCCAGCGGAGACTCGGGTACTGGGGCCAACGTCCTGACTTTC.

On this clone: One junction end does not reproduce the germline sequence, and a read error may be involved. DNA for the CDR3: TGCGCCCGCAGCTGGCCACCGGGGGGGGGTGGCAATGAGCAGTTCTTC. It codes for CARSWPPGGGGNEQFF. This chain joins TRBV5-1 and TRBJ2-1, with TRBD2 matching over 8 bases. This CDR3 comprises 16 residues. CDR1 is SGHRS, CDR2 YFSETQ, per germline.

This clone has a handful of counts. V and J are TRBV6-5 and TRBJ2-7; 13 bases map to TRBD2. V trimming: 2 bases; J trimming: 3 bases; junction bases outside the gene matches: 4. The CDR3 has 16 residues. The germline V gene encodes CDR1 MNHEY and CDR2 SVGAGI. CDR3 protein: CASSYPLAGGLYEQYF. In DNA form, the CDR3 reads TGTGCCAGCAGTTACCCACTAGCGGGGGGGCTCTACGAGCAGTACTTC.

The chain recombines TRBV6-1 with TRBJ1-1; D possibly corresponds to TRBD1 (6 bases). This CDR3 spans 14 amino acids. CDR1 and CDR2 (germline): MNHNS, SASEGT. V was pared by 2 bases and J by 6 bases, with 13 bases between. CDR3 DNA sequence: TGTGCCAGCAGTGAAATGGGGGCCAGGGCTGAAGCTTTCTTT. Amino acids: CASSEMGARAEAFF.

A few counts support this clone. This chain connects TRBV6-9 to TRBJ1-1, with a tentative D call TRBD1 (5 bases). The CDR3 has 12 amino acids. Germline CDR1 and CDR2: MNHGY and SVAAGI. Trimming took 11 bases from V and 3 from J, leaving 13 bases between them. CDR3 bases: TGTGCCCGACGGGGGGGTTACACTGAAGCTTTCTTT. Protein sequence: CARRGGYTEAFF.

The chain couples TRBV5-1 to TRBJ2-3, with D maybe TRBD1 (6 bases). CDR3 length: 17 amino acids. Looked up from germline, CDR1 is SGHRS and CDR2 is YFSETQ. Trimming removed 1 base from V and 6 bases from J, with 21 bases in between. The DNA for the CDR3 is TGCGCCAGCAGCTTGCAGGGGAGTCCCCGCTTGGGCGATACGCAGTATTTT. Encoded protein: CASSLQGSPRLGDTQYF.

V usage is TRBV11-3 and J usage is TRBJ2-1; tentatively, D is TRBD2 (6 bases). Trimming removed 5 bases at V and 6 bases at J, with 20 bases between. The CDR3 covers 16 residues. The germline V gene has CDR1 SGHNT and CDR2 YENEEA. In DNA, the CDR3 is TGTGCCAGCAGCCTCAGAGGCCCGGGGGTAGTCAATGAGCAGTTCTTC. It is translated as CASSLRGPGVVNEQFF.

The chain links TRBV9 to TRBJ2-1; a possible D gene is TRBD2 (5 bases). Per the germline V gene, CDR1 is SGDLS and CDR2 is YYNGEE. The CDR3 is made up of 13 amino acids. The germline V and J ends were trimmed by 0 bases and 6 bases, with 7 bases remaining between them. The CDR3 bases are TGTGCCAGCAGCGTAGGAGGGTTCAATGAGCAGTTCTTC. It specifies CASSVGGFNEQFF.